The 3 T cell receptor beta chains below all came from one sample that was sequenced in a study of blood T cell repertoires in COVID-19. Here immunoSEQ multiplex PCR was the method, and the copy in TCRdb shows in-frame clones only, minus some. The sample records approximately 170,000 clones, around 90% being singletons. The sample comprised peripheral blood. These receptors came from a man in his forties or fifties who had recovered from COVID-19.

The V and J genes are TRBV6-2 or TRBV6-3 and TRBJ2-1; D might be TRBD2 (7 bases). V gave up 5 bases and J gave up 7 bases, with 15 bases separating them. Per the germline V gene, CDR1 is MNHEY and CDR2 is SVGEGT. The length of the CDR3 is 14 residues. The chain's CDR3 is CASSPAGAGNEQFF. In DNA form, the CDR3 reads TGTGCCAGCAGTCCGGCGGGGGCGGGGAATGAGCAGTTCTTC.

The chain joins TRBV19 to TRBJ1-4, with D possibly matching TRBD1 (5 bases). The CDR3 covers 15 residues. Germline values: CDR1 LNHDA, CDR2 SQIVND (reference sequence). Deletions cut 1 base from V and 10 bases from J, with 16 bases between. The CDR3 loop reads CASSIAAEGQGKLFF. The CDR3 coding sequence is TGTGCCAGTAGTATAGCGGCAGAAGGGCAGGGAAAACTGTTTTTT.

This clone was picked up one time. The chain recombines TRBV9 with TRBJ2-2, with 7 bases lining up with TRBD1. Germline V gene sequence: CDR1 SGDLS, CDR2 YYNGEE. The trim removed 3 bases at V and 6 bases at J, leaving 5 bases unmatched. The CDR3 contains 14 residues. The CDR3 sequence is CASSGRQGPGELFF. CDR3 nucleotides: TGTGCCAGCAGCGGCAGACAGGGACCCGGGGAGCTGTTTTTT.